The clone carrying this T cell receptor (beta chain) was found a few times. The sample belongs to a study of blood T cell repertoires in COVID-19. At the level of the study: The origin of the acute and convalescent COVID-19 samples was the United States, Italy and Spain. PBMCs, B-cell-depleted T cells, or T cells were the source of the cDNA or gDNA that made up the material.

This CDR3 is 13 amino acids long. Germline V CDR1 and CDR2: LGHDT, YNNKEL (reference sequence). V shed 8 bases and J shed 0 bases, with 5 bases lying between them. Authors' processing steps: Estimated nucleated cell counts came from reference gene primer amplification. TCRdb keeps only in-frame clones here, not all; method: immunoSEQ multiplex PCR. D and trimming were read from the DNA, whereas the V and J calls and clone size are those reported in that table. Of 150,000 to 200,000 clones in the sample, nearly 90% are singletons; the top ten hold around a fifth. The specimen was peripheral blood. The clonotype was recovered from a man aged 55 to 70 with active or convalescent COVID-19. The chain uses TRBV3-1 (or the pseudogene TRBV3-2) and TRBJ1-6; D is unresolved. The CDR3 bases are TGTGCCAGCCGGAGCTCCTATAATTCACCCCTCCACTTT. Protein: CASRSSYNSPLHF.